This T cell receptor beta chain came from a study of shared clonotypes between healthy human individuals. CDR3 length equals 14 residues. The germline V gene encodes CDR1 KGHSH and CDR2 LQKENI. V lost 6 bases and J lost 5, with 16 bases in between. Method: immunoSEQ multiplex PCR; TCRdb's copy keeps in-frame clones and lacks some. The repertoire holds approximately 700,000 clones, around three quarters seen once, with roughly 2% in the top ten. The chain links TRBV18 to TRBJ2-5, with D possibly called TRBD1 or TRBD2 (5 bases each). What was sequenced was memory CD4+ T cells sorted from blood. Regarding subset: CD45RA-negative fraction. The sequence was obtained from a woman aged 25 to 39 in good health. The CDR3 here is CASSRDVQSETQYF. CDR3 in DNA: TGTGCCAGCTCCCGGGACGTCCAGAGCGAGACCCAGTACTTC.